This TCR beta chain was identified during a study of blood T cell repertoires in COVID-19. Study context: The study drew acute and convalescent COVID-19 samples from the United States, Italy and Spain. The analysed material was cDNA or gDNA that came from T cells, B-cell-depleted T cells, or PBMCs.

How the authors handled the data: Reference gene primer amplification gave nucleated cell count estimates. Sequenced by immunoSEQ multiplex PCR; TCRdb stores in-frame clones only, minus some. V and J calls plus clone size are reproduced from that table; the DNA served to infer D and trimming. The profile shows tens of thousands of clones, around 80% of them singletons. The receptor's source is a man at least 80 years old with active or convalescent COVID-19. Sequencing was done on a sample of peripheral blood.

CDR3 in amino acids: CASIVSSYNSPLHF. The CDR3, as DNA: TGTGCCAGCATTGTTAGCTCCTATAATTCACCCCTCCACTTT. J is TRBJ1-6 and V is TRBV2; no clear D gene. Deletions cut 7 bases from V and 0 bases from J, with 7 bases between. This CDR3 is built from 14 residues. Germline V lookup: CDR1 SNHLY, CDR2 FYNNEI.